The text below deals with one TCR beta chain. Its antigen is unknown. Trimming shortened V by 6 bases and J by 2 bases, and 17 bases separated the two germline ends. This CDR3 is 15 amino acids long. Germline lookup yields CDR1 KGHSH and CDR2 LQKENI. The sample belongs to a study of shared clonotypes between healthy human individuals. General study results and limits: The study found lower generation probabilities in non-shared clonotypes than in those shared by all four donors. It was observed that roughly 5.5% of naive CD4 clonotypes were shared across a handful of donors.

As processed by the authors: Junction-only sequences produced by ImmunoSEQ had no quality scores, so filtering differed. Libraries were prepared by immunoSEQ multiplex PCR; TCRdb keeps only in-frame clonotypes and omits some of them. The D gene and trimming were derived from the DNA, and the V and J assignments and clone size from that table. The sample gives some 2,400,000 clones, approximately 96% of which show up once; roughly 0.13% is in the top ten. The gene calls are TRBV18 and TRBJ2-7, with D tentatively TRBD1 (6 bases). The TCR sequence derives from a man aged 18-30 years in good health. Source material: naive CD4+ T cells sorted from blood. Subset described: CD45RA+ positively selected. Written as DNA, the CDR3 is TGTGCCAGCTCTCCAAGGCAGGGGTACACCTACGAGCAGTACTTC. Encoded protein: CASSPRQGYTYEQYF. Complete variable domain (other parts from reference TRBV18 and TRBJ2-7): NAGVMQNPRHLVRRRGQEARLRCSPMKGHSHVYWYRQLPEEGLKFMVYLQKENIIDESGMPKERFSAEFPKEGPSILRIQQVVRGDSAAYFCASSPRQGYTYEQYFGPGTRLTVT.